This T cell receptor beta chain was obtained from a study of cytomegalovirus exposure and HLA in healthy donors. General study findings and limits: By a later analysis, the bulk of CMV-associated TCR beta chains appeared HLA-restricted. Data from an earlier analysis indicated that most TCR beta V segments were productive either about 87% or about 30% of the time.

Vbeta (60) and Jbeta (13) primers were used in the PCR. The repertoire was sequenced with immunoSEQ multiplex PCR; TCRdb's copy has only in-frame clones and lacks some. In the table there are 130,000 or so clones, over 75% of which are singletons. Nominally healthy donors were sampled, though unrecorded immune exposures were likely. As to this clone: Its specificity is unknown.

The sample comprised PBMCs. The receptor was derived from a man younger than 45 in good health and CMV-seronegative.

In DNA form, the CDR3 reads TGTGCCAGCAGCTTCAGCGGGCGGTTAGATGAGCAGTTCTTC. It translates to CASSFSGRLDEQFF. V and J are TRBV5-4 and TRBJ2-1; D may be TRBD2 (6 bases). CDR3 length equals 14 residues. Germline CDR1 reads SGHNT; CDR2 reads YYREEE (reference sequence). V lost 2 bases, J lost 8 bases, and 14 bases lay in between.